The text below deals with one T cell receptor (beta chain). 60 Vbeta and 13 Jbeta primers were used in PCR. TCRdb's table, derived via immunoSEQ multiplex PCR, lists solely in-frame clones and lacks some. In the table there are about 150,000 clones, around 83% of which are singletons. Germline V CDR1 and CDR2: SGHVS, FQNEAQ. V shed 7 bases and J 7 bases; nucleotides not matched to a gene: 10. This CDR3 region has 14 residues. This sample was included in a study of cytomegalovirus exposure and HLA in healthy donors. The source material was PBMCs. The receptor's source is a woman between 50 and 59 years old in good health and CMV-seropositive. The V call is TRBV7-8, the J call TRBJ1-2; 9 bases line up with TRBD1. The CDR3 DNA reads TGTGCCAGCAAAATGGACAGGGGACCCGCTGGCTACACCTTC. This sequence encodes CASKMDRGPAGYTF.